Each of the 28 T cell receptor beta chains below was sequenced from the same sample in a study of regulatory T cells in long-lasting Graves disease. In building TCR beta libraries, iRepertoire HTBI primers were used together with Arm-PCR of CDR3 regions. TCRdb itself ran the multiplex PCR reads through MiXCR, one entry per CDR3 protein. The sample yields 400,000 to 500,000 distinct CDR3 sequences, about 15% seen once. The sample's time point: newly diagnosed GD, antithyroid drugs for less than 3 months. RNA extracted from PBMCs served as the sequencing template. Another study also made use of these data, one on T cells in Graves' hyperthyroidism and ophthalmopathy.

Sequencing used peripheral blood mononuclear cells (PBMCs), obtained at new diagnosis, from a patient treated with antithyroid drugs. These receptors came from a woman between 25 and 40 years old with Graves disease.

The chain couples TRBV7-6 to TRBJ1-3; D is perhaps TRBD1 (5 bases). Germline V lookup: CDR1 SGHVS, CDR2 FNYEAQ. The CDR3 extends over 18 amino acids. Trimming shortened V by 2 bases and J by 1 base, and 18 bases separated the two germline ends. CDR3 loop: CASSLNRLGQGSGNTIYF. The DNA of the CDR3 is TGTGCCAGCAGCTTAAATCGACTCGGGCAGGGATCTGGAAACACCATATATTTT. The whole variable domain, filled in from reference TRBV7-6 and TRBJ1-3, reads GAGVSQSPRYKVTKRGQDVALRCDPISGHVSLYWYRQALGQGPEFLTYFNYEAQQDKSGLPNDRFSAERPEGSISTLTIQRTEQRDSAMYRCASSLNRLGQGSGNTIYFGEGSWLTVV.

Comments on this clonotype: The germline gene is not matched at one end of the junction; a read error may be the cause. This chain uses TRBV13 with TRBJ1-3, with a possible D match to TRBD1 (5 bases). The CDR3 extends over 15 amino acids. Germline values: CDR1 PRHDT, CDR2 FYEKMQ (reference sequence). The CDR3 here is CASSDGTVGGNAIYF. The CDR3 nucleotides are TGTGCCAGCAGCGACGGGACGGTGGGAGGAAACGCCATATATTTT.

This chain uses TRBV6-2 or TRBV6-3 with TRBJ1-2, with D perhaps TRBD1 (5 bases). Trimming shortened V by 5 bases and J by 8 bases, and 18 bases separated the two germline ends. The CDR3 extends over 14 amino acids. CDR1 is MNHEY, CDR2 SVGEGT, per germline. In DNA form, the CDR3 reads TGTGCCAGCAGTGAAGAGAGGGGTCCGGGGGGCTACACCTTC. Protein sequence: CASSEERGPGGYTF.

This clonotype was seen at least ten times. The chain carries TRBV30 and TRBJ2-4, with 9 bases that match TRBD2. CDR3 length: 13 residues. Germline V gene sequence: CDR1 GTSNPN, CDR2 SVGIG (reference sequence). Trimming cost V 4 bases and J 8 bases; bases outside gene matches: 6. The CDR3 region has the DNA TGTGCCTGGAACTGGGGCGGGAGGGACATTCAGTACTTC. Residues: CAWNWGGRDIQYF.

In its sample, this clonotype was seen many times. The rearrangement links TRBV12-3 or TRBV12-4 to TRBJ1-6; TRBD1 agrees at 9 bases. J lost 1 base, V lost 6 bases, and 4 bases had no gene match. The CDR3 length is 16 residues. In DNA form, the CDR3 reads TGTGCCAGCAGCACAGGGGGCCGTTCCTATAATTCACCCCTCCACTTT. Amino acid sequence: CASSTGGRSYNSPLHF.

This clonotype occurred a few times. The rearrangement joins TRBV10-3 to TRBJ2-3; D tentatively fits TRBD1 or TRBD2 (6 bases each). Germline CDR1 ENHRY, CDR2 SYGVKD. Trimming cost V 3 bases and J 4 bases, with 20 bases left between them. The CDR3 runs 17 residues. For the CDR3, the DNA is TGTGCCATCAGTGACTCGGAGGGCAGGGGTGGCCCAGATACGCAGTATTTT. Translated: CAISDSEGRGGPDTQYF.

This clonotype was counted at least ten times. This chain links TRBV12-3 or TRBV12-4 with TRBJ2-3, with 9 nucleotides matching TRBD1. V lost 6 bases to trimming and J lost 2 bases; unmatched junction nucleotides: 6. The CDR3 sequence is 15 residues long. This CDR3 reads CASSQTGGDTDTQYF. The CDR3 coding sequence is TGTGCCAGCAGCCAGACAGGGGGGGACACAGATACGCAGTATTTT.

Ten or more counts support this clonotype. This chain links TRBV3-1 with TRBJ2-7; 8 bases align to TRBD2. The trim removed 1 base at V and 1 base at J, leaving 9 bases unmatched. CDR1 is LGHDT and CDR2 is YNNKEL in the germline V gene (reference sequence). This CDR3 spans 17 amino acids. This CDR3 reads CASSQGPWGGRSYEQYF. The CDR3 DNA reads TGTGCCAGCAGCCAAGGCCCTTGGGGCGGGAGGTCCTACGAGCAGTACTTC.

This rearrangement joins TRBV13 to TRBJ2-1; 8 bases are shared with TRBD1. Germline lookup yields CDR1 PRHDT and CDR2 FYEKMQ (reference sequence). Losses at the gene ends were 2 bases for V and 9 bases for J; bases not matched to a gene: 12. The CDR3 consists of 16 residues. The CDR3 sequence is CASSLTGTGFVGEQFF. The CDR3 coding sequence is TGTGCCAGCAGCTTAACCGGGACAGGTTTTGTTGGTGAGCAGTTCTTC.

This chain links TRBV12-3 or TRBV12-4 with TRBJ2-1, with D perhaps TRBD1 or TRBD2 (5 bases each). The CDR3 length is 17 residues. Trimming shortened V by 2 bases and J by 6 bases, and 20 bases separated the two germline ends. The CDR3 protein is CASSLLWDLKIINEQFF. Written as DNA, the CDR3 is TGTGCCAGCAGTTTATTATGGGACCTTAAAATTATCAATGAGCAGTTCTTC.

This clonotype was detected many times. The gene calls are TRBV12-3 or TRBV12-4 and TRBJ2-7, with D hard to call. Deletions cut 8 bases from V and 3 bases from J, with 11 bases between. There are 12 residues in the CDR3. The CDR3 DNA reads TGTGCCAGCGCCCTTCCCAACTACGAGCAGTACTTC. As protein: CASALPNYEQYF.

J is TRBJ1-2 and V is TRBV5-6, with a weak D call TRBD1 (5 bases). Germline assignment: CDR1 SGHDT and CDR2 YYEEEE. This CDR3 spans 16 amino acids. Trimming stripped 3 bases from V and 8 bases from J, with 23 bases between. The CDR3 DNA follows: TGTGCCAGCAGCTCACTCGGTCCAGCGGGGCGAGGCGGCTACACCTTC. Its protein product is CASSSLGPAGRGGYTF.

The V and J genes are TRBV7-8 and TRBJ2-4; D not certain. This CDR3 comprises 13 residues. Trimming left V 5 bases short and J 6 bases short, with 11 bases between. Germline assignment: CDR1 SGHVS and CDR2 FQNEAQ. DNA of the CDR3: TGTGCCAGCAGCCGCGACGTCGGAAACATTCAGTACTTC. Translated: CASSRDVGNIQYF. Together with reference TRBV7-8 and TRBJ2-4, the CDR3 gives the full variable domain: GAGVSQSPRYKVAKRGQDVALRCDPISGHVSLFWYQQALGQGPEFLTYFQNEAQLDKSGLPSDRFFAERPEGSVSTLKIQRTQQEDSAVYLCASSRDVGNIQYFGAGTRLSVL.

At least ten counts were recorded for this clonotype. The CDR3 sequence: CASSFGLASYTGELFF. The CDR3 coding sequence is TGTGCCAGCAGCTTTGGCCTAGCGAGCTACACCGGGGAGCTGTTTTTT. This chain links TRBV7-3 with TRBJ2-2; D might be TRBD2 (6 bases). This CDR3 spans 16 amino acids. Trimming took 3 bases from V and 3 from J, leaving 14 bases between them. CDR1 and CDR2 from the germline V gene are SGHTA and FQGTGA.

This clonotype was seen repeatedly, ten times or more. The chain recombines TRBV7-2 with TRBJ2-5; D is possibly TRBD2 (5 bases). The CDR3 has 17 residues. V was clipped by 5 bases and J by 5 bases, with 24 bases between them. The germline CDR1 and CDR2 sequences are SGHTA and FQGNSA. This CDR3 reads CASSDTITQLGKETQYF. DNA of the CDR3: TGTGCCAGCAGCGATACAATTACTCAACTAGGCAAGGAGACCCAGTACTTC. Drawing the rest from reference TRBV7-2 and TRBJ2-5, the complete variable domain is GAGVSQSPSNKVTEKGKDVELRCDPISGHTALYWYRQSLGQGLEFLIYFQGNSAPDKSGLPSDRFSAERTGGSVSTLTIQRTQQEDSAVYLCASSDTITQLGKETQYFGPGTRLLVL.

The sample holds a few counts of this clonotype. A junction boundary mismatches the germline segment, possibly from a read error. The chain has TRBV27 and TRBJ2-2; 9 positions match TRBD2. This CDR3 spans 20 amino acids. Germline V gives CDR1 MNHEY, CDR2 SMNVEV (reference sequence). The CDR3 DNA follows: TGTGCCAGCAGTTTAACAGCGGGAGGCTCCTCAAGCTATAACACCAGGGAGCTGTTTTTT. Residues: CASSLTAGGSSSYNTRELFF.

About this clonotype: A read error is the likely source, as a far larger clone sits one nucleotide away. The DNA of the CDR3 is TGTGCCAGCAGCCAAGATCTTCGGGGGAGGCGGGATGAGCAGTACTTC. Its protein product is CASSQDLRGRRDEQYF. V is TRBV3-1 and J is TRBJ2-7; perhaps TRBD2 as D (6 bases). The CDR3 runs to 16 residues. Trimming took 0 bases from V and 7 from J, leaving 19 bases between them. Germline V gene lookup returns CDR1 LGHDT and CDR2 YNNKEL (reference sequence).

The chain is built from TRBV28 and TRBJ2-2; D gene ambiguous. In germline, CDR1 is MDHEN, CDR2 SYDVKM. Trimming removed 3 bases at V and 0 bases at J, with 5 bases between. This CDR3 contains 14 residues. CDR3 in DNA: TGTGCCAGCAGTTTGGCGGCGAACACCGGGGAGCTGTTTTTT. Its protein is CASSLAANTGELFF. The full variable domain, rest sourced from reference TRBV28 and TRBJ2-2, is DVKVTQSSRYLVKRTGEKVFLECVQDMDHENMFWYRQDPGLGLRLIYFSYDVKMKEKGDIPEGYSVSREKKERFSLILESASTNQTSMYLCASSLAANTGELFFGEGSRLTVL.

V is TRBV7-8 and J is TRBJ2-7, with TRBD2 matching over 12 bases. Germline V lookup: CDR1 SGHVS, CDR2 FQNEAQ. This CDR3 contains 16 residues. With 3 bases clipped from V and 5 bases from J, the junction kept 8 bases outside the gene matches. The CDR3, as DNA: TGTGCCAGCAGCTTCCGACTAGCGGGAGCCCCGGACGAGCAGTACTTC. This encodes CASSFRLAGAPDEQYF.

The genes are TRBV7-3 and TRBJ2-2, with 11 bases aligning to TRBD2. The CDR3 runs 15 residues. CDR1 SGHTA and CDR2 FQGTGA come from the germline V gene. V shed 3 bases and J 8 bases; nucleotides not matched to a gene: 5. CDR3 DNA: TGTGCCAGCAGCTTCGGCACTAGCGGGAGTGGGGAGCTGTTTTTT. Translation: CASSFGTSGSGELFF.

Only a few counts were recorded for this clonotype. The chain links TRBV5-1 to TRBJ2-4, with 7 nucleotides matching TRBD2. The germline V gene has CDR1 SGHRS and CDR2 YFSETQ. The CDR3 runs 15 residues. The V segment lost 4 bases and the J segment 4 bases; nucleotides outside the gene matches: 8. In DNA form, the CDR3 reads TGCGCCAGCAGCCCTGGTGGGACTACGAAAAACATTCAGTACTTC. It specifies CASSPGGTTKNIQYF.

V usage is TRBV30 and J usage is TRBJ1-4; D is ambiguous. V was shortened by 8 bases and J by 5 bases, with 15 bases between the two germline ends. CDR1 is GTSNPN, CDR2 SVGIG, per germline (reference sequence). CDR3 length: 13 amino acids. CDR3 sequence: CATSWGSNEKLFF. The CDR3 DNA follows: TGTGCCACCTCCTGGGGATCGAATGAAAAACTGTTTTTT.

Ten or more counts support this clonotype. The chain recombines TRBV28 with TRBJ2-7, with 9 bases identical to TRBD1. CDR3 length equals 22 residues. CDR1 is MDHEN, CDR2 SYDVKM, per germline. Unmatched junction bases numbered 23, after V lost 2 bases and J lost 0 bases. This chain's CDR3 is CASSLIGPQGIGQGPSSYEQYF. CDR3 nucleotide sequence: TGTGCCAGCAGTTTAATAGGACCCCAAGGGATTGGACAGGGGCCGAGCTCCTACGAGCAGTACTTC.

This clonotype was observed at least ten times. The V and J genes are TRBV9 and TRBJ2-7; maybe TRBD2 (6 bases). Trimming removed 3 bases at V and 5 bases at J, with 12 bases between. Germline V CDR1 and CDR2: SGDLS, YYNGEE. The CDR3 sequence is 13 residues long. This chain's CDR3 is CASSAHPGDEQYF. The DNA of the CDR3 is TGTGCCAGCAGCGCCCATCCGGGGGACGAGCAGTACTTC.

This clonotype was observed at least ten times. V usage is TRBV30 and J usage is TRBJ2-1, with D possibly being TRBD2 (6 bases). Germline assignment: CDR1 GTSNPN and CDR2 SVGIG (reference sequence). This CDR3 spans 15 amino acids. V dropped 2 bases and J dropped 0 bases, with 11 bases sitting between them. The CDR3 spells CAWSIGGSSYNEQFF. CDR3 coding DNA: TGTGCCTGGAGTATCGGGGGAAGCTCCTACAATGAGCAGTTCTTC.

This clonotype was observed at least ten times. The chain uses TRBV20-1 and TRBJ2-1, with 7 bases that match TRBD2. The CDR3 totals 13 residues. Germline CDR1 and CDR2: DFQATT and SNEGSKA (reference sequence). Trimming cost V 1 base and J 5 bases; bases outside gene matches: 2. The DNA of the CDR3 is TGCAGTGCTAGAGTGGCGGGGGACAATGAGCAGTTCTTC. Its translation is CSARVAGDNEQFF.

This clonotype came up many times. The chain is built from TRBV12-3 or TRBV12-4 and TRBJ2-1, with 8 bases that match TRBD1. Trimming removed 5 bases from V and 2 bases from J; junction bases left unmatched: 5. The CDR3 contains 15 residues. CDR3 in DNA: TGTGCCAGCAGTCCTGGACAGGGCCCCTACAATGAGCAGTTCTTC. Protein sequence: CASSPGQGPYNEQFF.

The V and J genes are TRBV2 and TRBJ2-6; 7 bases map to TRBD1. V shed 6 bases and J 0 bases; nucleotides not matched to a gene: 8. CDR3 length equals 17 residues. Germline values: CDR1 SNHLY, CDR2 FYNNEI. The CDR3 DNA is TGTGCCAGCAGGTCCGGGACAGCTCTCTCTGGGGCCAACGTCCTGACTTTC. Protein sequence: CASRSGTALSGANVLTF.